This T cell receptor beta chain was recovered during a study of cytomegalovirus exposure and HLA in healthy donors. Method: immunoSEQ multiplex PCR; TCRdb's copy keeps in-frame clones and lacks some. The sample contains tens of thousands of clones, 97% of which appear only once. The V gene's germline CDR1 is MNHEY and CDR2 SMNVEV (reference sequence). Trimming left V 6 bases short and J 2 bases short, with 14 bases between. The CDR3 extends over 14 amino acids. Of note for this clone: The target antigen is unknown.

General study findings and limits: There were some public TCRs occurring in many donors, but most TCR sequences were rare. Confirmation was obtained in vitro that a few CMV-associated chains are specific for CMV antigens.

This receptor was taken from a woman aged 18 to 35 in good health and CMV-seropositive. The rearrangement links TRBV27 to TRBJ2-7; D might be TRBD1 (6 bases). The sequencing input was PBMCs. The chain's CDR3 is CASSLLRGPYEQYF. The CDR3 coding sequence is TGTGCCAGCAGCCTCCTCAGGGGACCCTACGAGCAGTACTTC.